This T cell receptor (beta chain) was captured in a study of siplizumab effects on memory and regulatory T cells. Study in general: Paired mixed lymphocyte reaction conditions consisted of siplizumab at approximately 1 ug/mL or no drug. Study observations and caveats: The authors could not assign a naive or memory phenotype to roughly 75-97% of proliferating CD4+ or CD8+ clones.

Cells that made up the mixed lymphocyte reaction were cocultured at 37°C for about six days. CFSE marked responder PBMCs and Violet Dye marked stimulator PBMCs, which were mixed 1:1. About this clone itself: What it binds is not known.

Assay used: immunoSEQ multiplex PCR; TCRdb lists only in-frame clones, some missing. The sample records 10,000 or so clones, about 46% being singletons. CDR3 size: 14 residues. Germline V lookup: CDR1 MNHEY, CDR2 SMNVEV (reference sequence). V dropped 6 bases and J dropped 7 bases, with 16 bases sitting between them. The TCR originated in a human donor in good health; the cells came from an allogeneic mixed lymphocyte reaction. This chain uses TRBV27 with TRBJ1-5, with D tentatively TRBD1 (5 bases). Sequencing was performed on CFSE-low (dividing) CD8+ T cells sorted from an allogeneic mixed lymphocyte reaction. The CDR3 sequence: CASRRGGEGQPQHF. The DNA for the CDR3 is TGTGCCAGCAGGCGGGGCGGCGAGGGGCAGCCCCAGCATTTT.